Below are 5 T cell receptor beta chains sequenced from a single sample in a study of blood T cell repertoires in COVID-19. The repertoire was sequenced with immunoSEQ multiplex PCR; TCRdb's copy has only in-frame clones and lacks some. The table records under 75,000 clones, roughly 80% of them present only once. The sample consisted of peripheral blood. Receptors originate from a man in his sixties or seventies who had recovered from COVID-19.

This clone was recorded only once. J is TRBJ2-7 and V is TRBV6-5, with D perhaps TRBD1 (6 bases). Germline V gene lookup returns CDR1 MNHEY and CDR2 SVGAGI. The ends were cut back, 6 bases at V and 2 bases at J, with 14 bases in the middle. The CDR3 is 14 residues long. The CDR3 DNA follows: TGTGCCAGCAGAACCCGGACAGATACCTACGAGCAGTACTTC. As protein: CASRTRTDTYEQYF.

The CDR3 sequence: CASSPRVRASPLHF. CDR3 sequence (DNA): TGTGCCAGCAGTCCCAGGGTCAGGGCTTCACCCCTCCACTTT. The chain uses TRBV5-6 and TRBJ1-6; maybe TRBD1 (5 bases). Trimming took off 5 bases at V and 9 bases at J, with 15 bases between the two ends. Germline lookup yields CDR1 SGHDT and CDR2 YYEEEE. The CDR3 contains 14 residues.

This clone was observed a single time. V and J are TRBV28 and TRBJ1-5, with 8 bases fitting TRBD1. Germline V lookup: CDR1 MDHEN, CDR2 SYDVKM. V lost 6 bases, J lost 5 bases, and 9 bases stayed unmatched. The CDR3 has 15 amino acids. CDR3 protein: CASRLDRVDYQPQHF. For the CDR3, the DNA is TGTGCCAGCAGATTGGACAGGGTGGATTATCAGCCCCAGCATTTT. The full variable domain, in which reference TRBV28 and TRBJ1-5 provide the parts outside the CDR3, is DVKVTQSSRYLVKRTGEKVFLECVQDMDHENMFWYRQDPGLGLRLIYFSYDVKMKEKGDIPEGYSVSREKKERFSLILESASTNQTSMYLCASRLDRVDYQPQHFGDGTRLSIL.

The CDR3 DNA reads TGTGCCAGCAGTACCCCAACAGGGATTAGTGGCTACACCTTC. Translation: CASSTPTGISGYTF. J is TRBJ1-2 and V is TRBV6-5; weak D call: TRBD1 (6 bases). Germline CDR1 is MNHEY and CDR2 is SVGAGI. Trimming left V 5 bases short and J 7 bases short, with 17 bases between. CDR3 length: 14 amino acids.

V and J are TRBV7-2 and TRBJ1-1; 7 bases agree with TRBD1. V lost 5 bases to trimming and J lost 5 bases; unmatched junction nucleotides: 8. CDR1 and CDR2 from the germline V gene are SGHTA and FQGNSA. This CDR3 spans 14 amino acids. CDR3 amino acids: CASSPWTGMTEAFF. CDR3 bases: TGTGCCAGCAGCCCCTGGACAGGTATGACTGAAGCTTTCTTT. Based on the CDR3 plus reference TRBV7-2 and TRBJ1-1, the full variable domain is GAGVSQSPSNKVTEKGKDVELRCDPISGHTALYWYRQSLGQGLEFLIYFQGNSAPDKSGLPSDRFSAERTGGSVSTLTIQRTQQEDSAVYLCASSPWTGMTEAFFGQGTRLTVV.